The 15 T cell receptor beta chains presented below share a single source sample, sequenced in a study of circulating tumor DNA in untreated peripheral T-cell lymphoma. Using immunoSEQ multiplex PCR, the repertoire was profiled, and TCRdb retains in-frame clones only, with some absent. The sample comprises roughly 110 clones, 77% of which are singletons, and approximately 48% rests with the top ten. Specimen: cell-free DNA from blood serum. The receptors were sampled from a human donor with peripheral T-cell lymphoma.

The chain couples TRBV18 to TRBJ1-2; no clear D gene. With 3 bases removed from V and 5 bases from J, the gap between germline ends came to 19 bases. Germline V gene data show CDR1 as KGHSH and CDR2 as LQKENI. CDR3 length: 16 residues. The CDR3 nucleotides are TGTGCCAGCTCACCGAGCCCGGGCCAAATCCTTTATGGCTACACCTTC. Its protein product is CASSPSPGQILYGYTF.

The chain recombines TRBV10-2 with TRBJ1-5, with a weak D call TRBD1 (6 bases). The V gene's germline CDR1 is WSHSY and CDR2 SAAADI. Deletions cut 5 bases from V and 6 bases from J, with 11 bases between. The CDR3 contains 13 residues. CDR3 sequence reads: CASSPGARQPQHF. CDR3 nucleotide sequence: TGCGCCAGCAGTCCAGGGGCTCGTCAGCCCCAGCATTTT.

The chain has TRBV7-3 and TRBJ1-5; D not resolved. The length of the CDR3 is 13 residues. Per germline, CDR1 SGHTA and CDR2 FQGTGA. V dropped 0 bases and J dropped 9 bases, with 9 bases sitting between them. CDR3 nucleotides: TGTGCCAGCAGCTTAACGCCTTTTAGGCCCCAGCATTTT. Amino acids: CASSLTPFRPQHF.

A few counts support this clone. CDR3 sequence (DNA): TGCGCCAGCAGCCAGCGACAAGGGGGTCGAGCTGGAAACACCATATATTTT. Translating it yields CASSQRQGGRAGNTIYF. The chain uses TRBV4-3 and TRBJ1-3; possible D gene TRBD1, 6 bases. V lost 3 bases and J 2 bases, leaving 17 bases between the germline ends. This CDR3 is 17 amino acids long. Germline loops: CDR1 LGHNA, CDR2 YSLEER.

CDR3 protein: CASSWGSEAQETQYF. In DNA form, the CDR3 reads TGTGCCAGTAGTTGGGGTTCGGAAGCCCAAGAGACCCAGTACTTC. The genes are TRBV19 and TRBJ2-5, with D hard to call. CDR3 length: 15 residues. Trimming shortened V by 5 bases and J by 1 base, and 14 bases separated the two germline ends. Germline V gene sequence: CDR1 LNHDA, CDR2 SQIVND (reference sequence).

CDR3 in amino acids: CASSALGLAGGTPDTQYF. For the CDR3, the DNA is TGCGCCAGCAGCGCCCTGGGGCTGGCGGGGGGGACACCAGATACGCAGTATTTT. This rearrangement joins TRBV4-1 to TRBJ2-3; 9 bases fit TRBD2. The CDR3 is made up of 18 amino acids. The J segment lost 4 bases and the V segment lost 5 bases, leaving 16 bases of the junction unmatched. The germline gives CDR1 MGHRA, CDR2 YSYEKL.

This sequence joins TRBV6-7 and TRBJ2-6; D is uncertain. TRBV6-7 qualifies as an ORF whose function is uncertain. Trimming removed 5 bases at V and 5 bases at J, with 22 bases between. The CDR3 runs 18 residues. The DNA of the CDR3 is TGTGCCAGCAGTAGAGTATTGCGTTTACAAAGTCGGGCCAACGTCCTGACTTTC. Translation: CASSRVLRLQSRANVLTF.

The table lists this clone with a few counts. The rearrangement joins TRBV7-9 to TRBJ1-2; D is undetermined. This CDR3 contains 13 residues. V lost 5 bases and J lost 7, with 14 bases in between. Germline V lookup: CDR1 SEHNR, CDR2 FQNEAQ (reference sequence). The CDR3 region is CASSQVVDLGYTF. In DNA form, the CDR3 reads TGTGCCAGCAGCCAGGTCGTGGACCTTGGCTACACCTTC.

The chain combines TRBV7-6 with TRBJ1-2; a possible D gene is TRBD1 (6 bases). The length of the CDR3 is 13 residues. CDR1 SGHVS and CDR2 FNYEAQ come from the germline V gene. V dropped 5 bases and J dropped 3 bases, with 10 bases sitting between them. In nucleotides, the CDR3 is TGTGCCAGCAGCCTACAGGGATACTATGGCTACACCTTC. This translates into CASSLQGYYGYTF.

The rearrangement links TRBV29-1 to TRBJ2-3; 8 nucleotides match TRBD1. The CDR3 is 14 amino acids. The V and J ends lost 7 bases and 1 base, in that order; junction bases with no gene match: 7. Looked up from germline, CDR1 is SQVTM and CDR2 is ANQGSEA. The CDR3 coding sequence is TGCAGCGCCGCCCGACAGGGGCGCACAGATACGCAGTATTTT. It translates to CSAARQGRTDTQYF.

The V call is TRBV5-1, the J call TRBJ1-1; no clear D. CDR3 length: 13 residues. Germline V lookup: CDR1 SGHRS, CDR2 YFSETQ. V lost 0 bases to trimming and J lost 7 bases, with 10 bases between them. In nucleotides, the CDR3 is TGCGCCAGCAGCTTGGAAGGGTGGGGTGAAGCTTTCTTT. Its protein product is CASSLEGWGEAFF.

This clone was detected only once. The rearrangement joins TRBV4-1 to TRBJ2-6, with unresolved D. CDR3 size: 13 residues. Trimming left V 4 bases short and J 3 bases short, with 4 bases between. Germline V gene data show CDR1 as MGHRA and CDR2 as YSYEKL. The CDR3, as DNA: TGCGCCAGCAGCCTGCTTGGGGCCAACGTCCTGACTTTC. It is translated as CASSLLGANVLTF.

This sequence joins TRBV29-1 and TRBJ1-1; 7 nucleotides match TRBD1. The V segment lost 4 bases and the J segment 7 bases; nucleotides outside the gene matches: 6. In germline, CDR1 is SQVTM, CDR2 ANQGSEA. CDR3 length: 12 amino acids. Here the CDR3 reads CSVGEQGVEAFF. In DNA form, the CDR3 reads TGCAGCGTTGGAGAGCAGGGGGTTGAAGCTTTCTTT.

This chain connects TRBV2 to TRBJ2-3, with 9 bases lining up with TRBD2. V lost 6 bases to trimming and J lost 1 base; unmatched junction nucleotides: 8. The CDR3 runs to 16 residues. Germline CDR1 and CDR2: SNHLY and FYNNEI. CDR3: CASSLRTSVGTDTQYF. In DNA, the CDR3 is TGTGCCAGCAGCCTAAGGACTAGCGTCGGCACAGATACGCAGTATTTT.

As for this clone: The junction shows a germline mismatch at one end, possibly a read error. The CDR3: CAISVDRGSNQPQHF. The CDR3 DNA sequence: TGTGCCATCAGTGTTGACAGGGGGAGTAATCAGCCCCAGCATTTT. The V gene is TRBV6-5, the J gene TRBJ1-5; TRBD1 agrees at 9 bases. The CDR3 extends over 15 amino acids. The germline V gene encodes CDR1 MNHEY and CDR2 SVGAGI.